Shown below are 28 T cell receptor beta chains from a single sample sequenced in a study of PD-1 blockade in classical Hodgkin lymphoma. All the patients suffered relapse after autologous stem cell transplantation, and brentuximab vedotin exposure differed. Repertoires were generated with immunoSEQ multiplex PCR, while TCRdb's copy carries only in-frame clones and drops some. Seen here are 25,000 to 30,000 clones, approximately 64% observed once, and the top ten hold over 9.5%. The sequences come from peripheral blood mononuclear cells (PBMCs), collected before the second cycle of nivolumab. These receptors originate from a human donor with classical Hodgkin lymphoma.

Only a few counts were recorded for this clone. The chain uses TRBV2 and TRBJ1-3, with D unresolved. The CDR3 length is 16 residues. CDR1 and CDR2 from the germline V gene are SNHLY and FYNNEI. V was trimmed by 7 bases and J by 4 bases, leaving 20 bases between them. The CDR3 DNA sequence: TGTGCCAGCACCACCGAACGGACTGTGCTGGGAAACACCATATATTTT. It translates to CASTTERTVLGNTIYF.

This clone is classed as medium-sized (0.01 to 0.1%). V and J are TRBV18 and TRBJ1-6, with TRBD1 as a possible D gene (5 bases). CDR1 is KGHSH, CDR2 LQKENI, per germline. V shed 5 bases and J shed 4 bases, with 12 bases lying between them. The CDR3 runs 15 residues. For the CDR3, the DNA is TGTGCCAGCTCAGGGGACGTTGGATATAATTCACCCCTCCACTTT. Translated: CASSGDVGYNSPLHF.

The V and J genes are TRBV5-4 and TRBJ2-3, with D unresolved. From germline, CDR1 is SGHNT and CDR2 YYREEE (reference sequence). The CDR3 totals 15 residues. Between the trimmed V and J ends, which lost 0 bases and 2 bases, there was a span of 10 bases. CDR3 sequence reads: CASSLDGTYTDTQYF. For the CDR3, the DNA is TGTGCCAGCAGCTTGGACGGAACGTACACAGATACGCAGTATTTT. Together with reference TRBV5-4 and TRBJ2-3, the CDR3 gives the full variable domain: ETGVTQSPTHLIKTRGQQVTLRCSSQSGHNTVSWYQQALGQGPQFIFQYYREEENGRGNFPPRFSGLQFPNYSSELNVNALELDDSALYLCASSLDGTYTDTQYFGPGTRLTVL.

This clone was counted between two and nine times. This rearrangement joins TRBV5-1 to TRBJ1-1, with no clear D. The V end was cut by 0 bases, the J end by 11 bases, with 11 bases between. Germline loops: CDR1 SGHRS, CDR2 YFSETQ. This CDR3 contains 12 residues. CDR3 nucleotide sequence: TGCGCCAGCAGCTTGGACACCGTAACTGCTTTCTTT. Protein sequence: CASSLDTVTAFF. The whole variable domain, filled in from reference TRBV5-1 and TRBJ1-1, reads KAGVTQTPRYLIKTRGQQVTLSCSPISGHRSVSWYQQTPGQGLQFLFEYFSETQRNKGNFPGRFSGRQFSNSRSEMNVSTLELGDSALYLCASSLDTVTAFFGQGTRLTVV.

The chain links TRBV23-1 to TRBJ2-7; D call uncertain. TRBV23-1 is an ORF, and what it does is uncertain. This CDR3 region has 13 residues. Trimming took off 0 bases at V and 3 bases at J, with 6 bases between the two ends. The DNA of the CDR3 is TGCGCCAGCAGTCAATCTCGGGTCTACGAGCAGTACTTC. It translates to CASSQSRVYEQYF.

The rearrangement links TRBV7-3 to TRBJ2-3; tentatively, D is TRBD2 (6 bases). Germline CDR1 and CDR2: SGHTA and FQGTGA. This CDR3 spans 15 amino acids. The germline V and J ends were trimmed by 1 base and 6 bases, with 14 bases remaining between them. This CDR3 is CASSLSGTAMDTQYF. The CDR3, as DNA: TGTGCCAGCAGCTTAAGCGGGACTGCAATGGATACGCAGTATTTT.

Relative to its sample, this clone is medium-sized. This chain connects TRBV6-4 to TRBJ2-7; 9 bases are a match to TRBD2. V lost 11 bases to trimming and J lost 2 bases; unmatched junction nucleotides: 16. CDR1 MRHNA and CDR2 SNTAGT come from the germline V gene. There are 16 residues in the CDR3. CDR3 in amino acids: CALTITGLALTYEQYF. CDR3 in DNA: TGTGCCCTAACAATTACTGGACTAGCGCTTACCTACGAGCAGTACTTC.

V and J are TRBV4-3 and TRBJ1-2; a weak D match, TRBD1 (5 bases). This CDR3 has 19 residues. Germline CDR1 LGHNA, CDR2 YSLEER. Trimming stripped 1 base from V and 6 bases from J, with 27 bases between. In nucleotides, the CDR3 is TGCGCCAGCAGCCAAGGGCTCCACGGGGGAAGAGGAGCTTTAGATGGCTACACCTTC. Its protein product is CASSQGLHGGRGALDGYTF.

CDR3 nucleotide sequence: TGTGCCAGTAGTATAGAGCCGACAGGAAAGACCCAGTACTTC. It specifies CASSIEPTGKTQYF. The J gene is TRBJ2-5, the V gene TRBV19, with D possibly TRBD1 on 6 matching bases. CDR3 size: 14 residues. The germline V and J ends were trimmed by 0 bases and 6 bases, with 11 bases remaining between them. The V gene's germline CDR1 is LNHDA and CDR2 SQIVND (reference sequence).

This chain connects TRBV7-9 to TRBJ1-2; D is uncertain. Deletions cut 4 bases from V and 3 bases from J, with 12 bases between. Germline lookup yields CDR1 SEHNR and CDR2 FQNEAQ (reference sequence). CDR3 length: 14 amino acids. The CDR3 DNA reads TGTGCCAGCAGCTCTGGGATTGGGGACTATGGCTACACCTTC. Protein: CASSSGIGDYGYTF.

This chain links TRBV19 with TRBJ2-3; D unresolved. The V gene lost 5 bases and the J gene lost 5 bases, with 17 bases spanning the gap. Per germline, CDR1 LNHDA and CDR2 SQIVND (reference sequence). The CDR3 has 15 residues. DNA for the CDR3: TGTGCCAGTAGTTATTCGGGTGGGGTTCAAGATACGCAGTATTTT. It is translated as CASSYSGGVQDTQYF.

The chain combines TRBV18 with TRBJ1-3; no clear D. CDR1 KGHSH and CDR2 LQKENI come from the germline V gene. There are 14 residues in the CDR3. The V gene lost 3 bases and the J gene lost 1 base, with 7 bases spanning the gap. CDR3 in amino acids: CASSPSESGNTIYF. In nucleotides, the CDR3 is TGTGCCAGCTCACCGTCAGAATCTGGAAACACCATATATTTT.

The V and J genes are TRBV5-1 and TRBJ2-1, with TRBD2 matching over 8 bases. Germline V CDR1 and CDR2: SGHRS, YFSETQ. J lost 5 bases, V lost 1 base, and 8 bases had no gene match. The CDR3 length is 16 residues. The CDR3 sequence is CASSLSRSGTHNEQFF. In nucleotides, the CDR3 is TGCGCCAGCAGCTTGTCCCGTAGCGGGACTCACAATGAGCAGTTCTTC.

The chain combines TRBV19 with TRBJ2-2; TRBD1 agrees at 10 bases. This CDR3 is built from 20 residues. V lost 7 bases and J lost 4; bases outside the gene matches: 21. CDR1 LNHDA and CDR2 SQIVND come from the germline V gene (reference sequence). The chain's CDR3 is CASTSIRGGGTGVSTGELFF. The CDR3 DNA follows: TGTGCCAGTACCAGTATACGAGGGGGTGGGACAGGGGTGAGCACCGGGGAGCTGTTTTTT.

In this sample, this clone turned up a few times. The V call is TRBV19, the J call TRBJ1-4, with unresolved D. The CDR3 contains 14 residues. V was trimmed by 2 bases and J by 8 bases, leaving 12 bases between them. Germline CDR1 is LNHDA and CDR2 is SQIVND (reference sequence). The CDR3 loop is CASSISQPREKLFF. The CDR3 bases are TGTGCCAGTAGTATATCTCAGCCCAGAGAAAAACTGTTTTTT.

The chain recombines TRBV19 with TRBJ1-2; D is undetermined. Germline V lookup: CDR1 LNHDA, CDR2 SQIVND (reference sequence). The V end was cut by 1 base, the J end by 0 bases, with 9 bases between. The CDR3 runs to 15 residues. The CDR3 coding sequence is TGTGCCAGTAGTATAGCGCTGAGCCCTAACTATGGCTACACCTTC. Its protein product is CASSIALSPNYGYTF. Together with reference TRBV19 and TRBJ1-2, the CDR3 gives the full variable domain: DGGITQSPKYLFRKEGQNVTLSCEQNLNHDAMYWYRQDPGQGLRLIYYSQIVNDFQKGDIAEGYSVSREKKESFPLTVTSAQKNPTAFYLCASSIALSPNYGYTFGSGTRLTVV.

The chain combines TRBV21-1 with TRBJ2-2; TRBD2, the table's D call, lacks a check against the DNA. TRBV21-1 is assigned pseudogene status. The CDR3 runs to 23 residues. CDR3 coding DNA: TGTGCCAGCAGCAAAGTTCGGGTGCTGGAGCGGGAGGGCCCATCCGCGGACACCGGGGAGCTGTTTTTT. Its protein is CASSKVRVLEREGPSADTGELFF.

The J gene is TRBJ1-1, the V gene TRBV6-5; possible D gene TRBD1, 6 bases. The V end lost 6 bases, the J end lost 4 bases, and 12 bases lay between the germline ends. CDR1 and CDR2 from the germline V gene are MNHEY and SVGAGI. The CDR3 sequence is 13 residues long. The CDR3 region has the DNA TGTGCCAGCAGGTCCACAGGGCGCACTGAAGCTTTCTTT. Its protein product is CASRSTGRTEAFF.

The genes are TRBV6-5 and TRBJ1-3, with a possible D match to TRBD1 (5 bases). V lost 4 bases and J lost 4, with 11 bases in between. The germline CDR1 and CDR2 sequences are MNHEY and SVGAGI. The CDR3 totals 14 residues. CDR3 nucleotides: TGTGCCAGCAGTTGGCTTGGGGGGGGAAACACCATATATTTT. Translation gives CASSWLGGGNTIYF.

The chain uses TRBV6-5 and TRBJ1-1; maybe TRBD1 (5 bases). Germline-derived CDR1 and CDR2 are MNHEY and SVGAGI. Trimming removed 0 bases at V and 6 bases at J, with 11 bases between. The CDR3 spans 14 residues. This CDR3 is CASSYSEIGAEAFF. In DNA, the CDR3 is TGTGCCAGCAGTTACTCGGAGATAGGGGCTGAAGCTTTCTTT.

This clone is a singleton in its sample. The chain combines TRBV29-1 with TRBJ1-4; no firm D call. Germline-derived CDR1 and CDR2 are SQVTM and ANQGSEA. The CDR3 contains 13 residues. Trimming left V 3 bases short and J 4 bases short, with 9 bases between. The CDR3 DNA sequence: TGCAGCGTTGATGGGGTAAGTAATGAAAAACTGTTTTTT. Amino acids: CSVDGVSNEKLFF.

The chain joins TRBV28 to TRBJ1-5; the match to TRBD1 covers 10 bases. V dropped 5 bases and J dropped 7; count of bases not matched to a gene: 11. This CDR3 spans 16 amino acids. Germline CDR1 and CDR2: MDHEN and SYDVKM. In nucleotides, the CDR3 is TGTGCCAGCAGTGGTATCGGGACAGGGGTTCGACAGCCCCAGCATTTT. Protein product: CASSGIGTGVRQPQHF.

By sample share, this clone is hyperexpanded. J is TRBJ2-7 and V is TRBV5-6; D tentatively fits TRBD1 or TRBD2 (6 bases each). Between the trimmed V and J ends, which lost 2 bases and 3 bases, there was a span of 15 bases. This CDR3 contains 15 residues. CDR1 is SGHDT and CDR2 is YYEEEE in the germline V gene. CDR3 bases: TGTGCCAGCAGCTTTCCCGCCGGGGGCATCTACGAGCAGTACTTC. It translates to CASSFPAGGIYEQYF.

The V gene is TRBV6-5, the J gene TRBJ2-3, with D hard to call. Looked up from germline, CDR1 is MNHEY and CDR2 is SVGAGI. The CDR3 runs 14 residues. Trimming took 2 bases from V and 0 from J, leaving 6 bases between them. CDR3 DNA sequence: TGTGCCAGCAGTTACACCAAAAGCACAGATACGCAGTATTTT. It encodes CASSYTKSTDTQYF.

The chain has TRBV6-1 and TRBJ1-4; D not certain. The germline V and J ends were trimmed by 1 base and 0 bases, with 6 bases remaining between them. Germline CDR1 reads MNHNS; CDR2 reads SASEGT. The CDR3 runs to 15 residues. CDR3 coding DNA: TGTGCCAGCAGTGAAGTCCCCGCAACTAATGAAAAACTGTTTTTT. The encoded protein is CASSEVPATNEKLFF.

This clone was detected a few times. The CDR3 bases are TGTGCCATCCTTCCGGGACAGGGAGGGTTCGAAGAGACCCAGTACTTC. Translated: CAILPGQGGFEETQYF. The chain has TRBV5-8 and TRBJ2-5, with TRBD1 matching 9 bases. Germline V gene data show CDR1 as SGHTS and CDR2 as YDEGEE. V lost 9 bases to trimming and J lost 3 bases; unmatched junction nucleotides: 15. The CDR3 has 16 amino acids.

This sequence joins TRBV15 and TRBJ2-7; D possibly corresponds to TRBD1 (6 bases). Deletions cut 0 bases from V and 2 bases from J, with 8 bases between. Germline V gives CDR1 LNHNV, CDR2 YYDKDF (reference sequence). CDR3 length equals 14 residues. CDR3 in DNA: TGTGCCACCAGCAGAGAAAGGGGGACCTACGAGCAGTACTTC. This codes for CATSRERGTYEQYF.

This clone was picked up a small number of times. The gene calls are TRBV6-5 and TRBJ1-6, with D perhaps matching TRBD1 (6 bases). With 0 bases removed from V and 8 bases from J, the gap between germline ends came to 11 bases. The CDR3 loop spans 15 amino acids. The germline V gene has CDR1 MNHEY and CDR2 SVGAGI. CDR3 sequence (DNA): TGTGCCAGCAGTTACTCCGACAGGACCGATTCACCCCTCCACTTT. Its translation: CASSYSDRTDSPLHF.